The clone carrying this T cell receptor (beta chain) was recorded at least ten times. This CDR3 is 13 amino acids long. CDR1 and CDR2 (germline): SQVTM, ANQGSEA. The junction had 4 bases not matched to a gene; V was cut back by 3 bases and J by 5 bases. This sample was taken from a study of neurological immune-mediated disorders. Specified time point: technical triplicate 2. The study built unsorted libraries from 2 million PBMCs kept at -80 C. By 5'RACE with 10-nucleotide random UMIs, the cDNA was made. The output of every sequencing run, over 190 million TCR-beta sequences, came from 15-18 subjects. TCRdb used MiXCR to reprocess the 5' RACE reads, holding one entry per CDR3 protein. The top ten hold 3.5% to 5.5% of the sample, which has about 59,000 distinct CDR3 sequences, around 24% seen once.

V gene TRBV29-1 combines with J gene TRBJ2-3; 8 bases align to TRBD2. The receptor's source is a man in his 60s with HTLV-1-associated myelopathy (HAM/TSP). What was sequenced was PBMCs. CDR3 amino acids: CSVDERGRDTQYF. In DNA form, the CDR3 reads TGCAGCGTTGATGAGCGGGGGCGAGATACGCAGTATTTT.